The 15 T cell receptor beta chains below all came from one sample that was sequenced in a study of T cells in Graves' hyperthyroidism and ophthalmopathy. RNA transcripts were the template for amplifying TCR beta CDR3 regions. The HTBI set primed first-round TCR CDR3 RT-PCR. TCRdb ran MiXCR on the multiplex PCR reads and lists one entry per CDR3 protein. In the table there are 380,000 or so distinct CDR3 sequences, 19% of which are singletons. Sequenced input: blood. The receptors stem from a young woman with Graves' hyperthyroidism.

This clonotype was counted ten times or more. The chain couples TRBV25-1 to TRBJ1-2, with D possibly matching TRBD1 (5 bases). CDR1 MGHDK and CDR2 SYGVNS come from the germline V gene. The CDR3 contains 15 residues. Trimming pared 1 base from V and 7 bases from J, leaving 16 bases between. The CDR3 region is CASSELGDGNGGYTF. CDR3 sequence (DNA): TGTGCCAGCAGTGAATTGGGGGACGGAAATGGTGGCTACACCTTC.

This clonotype was counted ten times or more. The rearrangement uses TRBV7-9 and TRBJ2-7, with D perhaps TRBD1 (6 bases). The V gene's germline CDR1 is SEHNR and CDR2 FQNEAQ (reference sequence). This CDR3 comprises 13 residues. Trimming removed 4 bases from V and 4 bases from J, with 11 bases in between. DNA of the CDR3: TGTGCCAGCAGCTCGGACAGTTTGTACGAGCAGTACTTC. Its translation is CASSSDSLYEQYF.

This clonotype was observed many times. CDR3 sequence reads: CASTGDRETQYF. The CDR3 nucleotides read TGTGCCAGCACGGGGGACCGAGAGACCCAGTACTTC. The rearrangement links TRBV28 to TRBJ2-5; D may be TRBD2 (6 bases). From germline, CDR1 is MDHEN and CDR2 SYDVKM. V shed 7 bases and J shed 4 bases, with 10 bases lying between them. This CDR3 has 12 amino acids.

This clonotype has ten or more counts. This chain connects TRBV12-3 or TRBV12-4 to TRBJ2-5; TRBD1 matches at 8 bases. CDR3 length: 16 residues. V dropped 4 bases and J dropped 5; count of bases not matched to a gene: 12. CDR3 loop: CASSSPDRARVETQYF. The CDR3 nucleotides are TGTGCCAGCAGTTCCCCGGACAGGGCCAGAGTTGAGACCCAGTACTTC.

This clonotype was observed at least ten times. V usage is TRBV9 and J usage is TRBJ1-3, with 9 positions matching TRBD1. Germline CDR1 is SGDLS and CDR2 is YYNGEE. Trimming removed 1 base from V and 4 bases from J; junction bases left unmatched: 3. The CDR3 length is 15 residues. The CDR3 DNA follows: TGTGCCAGCAGCGTAACAGGGGGCGTCGGAAACACCATATATTTT. This gives the protein CASSVTGGVGNTIYF.

This clonotype was recorded many times. J is TRBJ1-3 and V is TRBV27; D call uncertain. Germline V CDR1 and CDR2: MNHEY, SMNVEV (reference sequence). This CDR3 is built from 14 residues. Trimming left V 0 bases short and J 3 bases short, with 6 bases between. The CDR3 loop is CASSLSYYGNTIYF. CDR3 nucleotide sequence: TGTGCCAGCAGTTTATCCTATTATGGAAACACCATATATTTT.

This clonotype came up many times. The V call is TRBV6-1, the J call TRBJ1-1; weak D call: TRBD1 (6 bases). Germline CDR1 reads MNHNS; CDR2 reads SASEGT. The CDR3 is made up of 15 amino acids. V was shortened by 6 bases and J by 0 bases, with 14 bases between the two germline ends. CDR3: CASRPRTDMNTEAFF. CDR3 bases: TGTGCCAGCAGGCCAAGGACAGACATGAACACTGAAGCTTTCTTT.

This clonotype was picked up many times. The V and J genes are TRBV2 and TRBJ2-7; a possible D gene is TRBD1 (5 bases). The CDR3 covers 13 residues. CDR1 and CDR2 (germline): SNHLY, FYNNEI. Trimming took off 5 bases at V and 5 bases at J, with 13 bases between the two ends. CDR3: CASSPGQHHEQYF. The CDR3 DNA reads as TGTGCCAGCAGTCCCGGACAACACCACGAGCAGTACTTC.

This clonotype was seen repeatedly, ten times or more. This chain uses TRBV27 with TRBJ1-2, with TRBD1 matching 7 bases. The CDR3 sequence is 14 residues long. The ends lost 10 bases at V and 6 bases at J; junction bases unmatched: 14. Germline lookup yields CDR1 MNHEY and CDR2 SMNVEV (reference sequence). The CDR3 protein is CATREQGHGHGYTF. The CDR3 DNA follows: TGTGCCACCAGGGAACAGGGGCACGGCCATGGCTACACCTTC.

This clonotype was detected a few times. The rearrangement links TRBV5-1 to TRBJ1-1; D gene ambiguous. Germline assignment: CDR1 SGHRS and CDR2 YFSETQ. This CDR3 region has 13 residues. V was trimmed by 2 bases and J by 4 bases, leaving 9 bases between them. CDR3 bases: TGCGCCAGCAGCTTTTTCAGTGGCACTGAAGCTTTCTTT. Its protein is CASSFFSGTEAFF.

This clonotype was observed many times. The chain is built from TRBV30 and TRBJ2-4; D might be TRBD2 (5 bases). Germline loops: CDR1 GTSNPN, CDR2 SVGIG (reference sequence). This CDR3 contains 16 residues. V dropped 0 bases and J dropped 3 bases, with 15 bases sitting between them. In DNA, the CDR3 is TGTGCCTGGAGTGTTCCCGGGCGGGCTGACAAAAACATTCAGTACTTC. Its translation: CAWSVPGRADKNIQYF.

This clonotype was detected a few times. The J gene is TRBJ2-7, the V gene TRBV6-2 or TRBV6-3, with 12 positions matching TRBD2. Losses at the gene ends were 5 bases for V and 1 base for J; bases not matched to a gene: 3. The CDR3 consists of 15 residues. Germline V CDR1 and CDR2: MNHEY, SVGEGT. The CDR3, as DNA: TGTGCCAGCAGTACGACTAGCGGGAGTTCCTACGAGCAGTACTTC. It specifies CASSTTSGSSYEQYF.

The sample holds many counts of this clonotype. J is TRBJ1-1 and V is TRBV4-2; 7 bases agree with TRBD1. The CDR3 has 18 amino acids. V dropped 4 bases and J dropped 7; count of bases not matched to a gene: 21. Germline CDR1 reads LGHNA; CDR2 reads YNFKEQ. CDR3: CASSPLRVSQGQLDEAFF. In DNA form, the CDR3 reads TGTGCCAGCAGCCCTCTAAGAGTAAGCCAGGGACAGTTAGATGAAGCTTTCTTT.

This clonotype was detected ten times or more. V is TRBV20-1 and J is TRBJ1-2; a weak D match, TRBD1 (6 bases). This CDR3 spans 14 amino acids. V was cut by 6 bases and J by 0 bases, with 14 bases left in between. CDR1 DFQATT and CDR2 SNEGSKA come from the germline V gene (reference sequence). CDR3 region: CSANDRKANYGYTF. CDR3 bases: TGCAGTGCAAACGACAGGAAAGCTAACTATGGCTACACCTTC.

The chain joins TRBV20-1 to TRBJ2-7; the D gene is possibly TRBD2 (5 bases). Germline values: CDR1 DFQATT, CDR2 SNEGSKA (reference sequence). The CDR3 is made up of 14 amino acids. Trimming left V 0 bases short and J 1 base short, with 10 bases between. DNA of the CDR3: TGCAGTGCTAGAGATCCTAGCCTTTCCTACGAGCAGTACTTC. Amino acid sequence: CSARDPSLSYEQYF.